Below are 21 T cell receptor beta chains sequenced from a single sample in a study of blood T cell repertoires in COVID-19. Only in-frame clones appear in the TCRdb table, and some are missing; sequencing was by immunoSEQ multiplex PCR. The sample gives 140,000 to 150,000 clones, around 80% of which show up once; around 5.5% is in the top ten. What was sequenced was PBMCs or T cells enriched from blood (not recorded which). The source is a woman aged 45-60 years who had recovered from COVID-19.

The V call is TRBV7-2, the J call TRBJ2-2; no reliable D call. CDR1 and CDR2 from the germline V gene are SGHTA and FQGNSA. Trimming left V 2 bases short and J 2 bases short, with 6 bases between. The CDR3 is 14 residues long. The CDR3 reads CASSLFFNTGELFF. The CDR3 DNA is TGTGCCAGCAGCTTATTCTTCAACACCGGGGAGCTGTTTTTT. Looking up the rest from reference TRBV7-2 and TRBJ2-2 gives the full variable domain: GAGVSQSPSNKVTEKGKDVELRCDPISGHTALYWYRQSLGQGLEFLIYFQGNSAPDKSGLPSDRFSAERTGGSVSTLTIQRTQQEDSAVYLCASSLFFNTGELFFGEGSRLTVL.

The gene calls are TRBV28 and TRBJ1-2; D is possibly TRBD1 (6 bases). Per germline, CDR1 MDHEN and CDR2 SYDVKM. The CDR3 is made up of 14 amino acids. The V gene lost 8 bases and the J gene lost 4 bases, with 17 bases spanning the gap. In DNA, the CDR3 is TGTGCCAGCTGGACAGCGGTCGGCTTCTATGGCTACACCTTC. Translating it yields CASWTAVGFYGYTF.

The rearrangement links TRBV4-2 to TRBJ2-4, with D possibly TRBD1 on 6 matching bases. Germline loops: CDR1 LGHNA, CDR2 YNFKEQ. The CDR3 covers 16 residues. V lost 2 bases and J lost 1, with 12 bases in between. The CDR3 DNA reads TGTGCCAGCAGCCAACGGCAGGGGAGTGCCAAAAACATTCAGTACTTC. It is translated as CASSQRQGSAKNIQYF.

J is TRBJ2-1 and V is TRBV2, with D perhaps matching TRBD1 (5 bases). In germline, CDR1 is SNHLY, CDR2 FYNNEI. The CDR3 is 15 amino acids. The V and J ends lost 10 bases and 1 base respectively, with 17 bases between them. Here the CDR3 reads CAITKGAFSYNEQFF. The CDR3 region has the DNA TGTGCCATTACTAAAGGGGCGTTTTCCTACAATGAGCAGTTCTTC.

This chain connects TRBV5-1 to TRBJ1-1, with TRBD1 identical over 7 bases. The CDR3 is 14 amino acids. The V segment lost 4 bases and the J segment 1 base; nucleotides outside the gene matches: 4. Germline CDR1 SGHRS, CDR2 YFSETQ. Here the CDR3 DNA reads TGCGCCAGCAGCGCGGGACAGCCGAACACTGAAGCTTTCTTT. It translates to CASSAGQPNTEAFF.

The V and J genes are TRBV15 and TRBJ2-7; 9 bases match TRBD1. The V gene end was trimmed by 0 bases and the J gene end by 4 bases; junction bases not matched to a gene: 13. The CDR3 spans 18 residues. Germline CDR1 LNHNV, CDR2 YYDKDF (reference sequence). This CDR3 is CATSRDYGEQGARYEQYV. CDR3 bases: TGTGCCACCAGCAGAGATTATGGGGAACAGGGGGCAAGGTACGAGCAGTACGTC.

A few counts support this clone. V is TRBV5-4 and J is TRBJ1-3, with D possibly matching TRBD1 (5 bases). The CDR3 loop spans 14 amino acids. The germline CDR1 and CDR2 sequences are SGHNT and YYREEE (reference sequence). Trimming left V 2 bases short and J 3 bases short, with 9 bases between. CDR3 nucleotides: TGTGCCAGCAGCTTCGGAGGGGTTGGAAACACCATATATTTT. This sequence encodes CASSFGGVGNTIYF.

The CDR3 DNA is TGCAGCGGCCGGGACACTGAAAAACTGTTTTTT. Protein product: CSGRDTEKLFF. This rearrangement joins TRBV29-1 to TRBJ1-4; perhaps TRBD1 as D (6 bases). This CDR3 is built from 11 residues. Germline CDR1 is SQVTM and CDR2 is ANQGSEA. With 7 bases removed from V and 7 bases from J, the gap between germline ends came to 10 bases. The whole variable domain, filled in from reference TRBV29-1 and TRBJ1-4, reads SAVISQKPSRDICQRGTSLTIQCQVDSQVTMMFWYRQQPGQSLTLIATANQGSEATYESGFVIDKFPISRPNLTFSTLTVSNMSPEDSSIYLCSGRDTEKLFFGSGTQLSVL.

The chain employs TRBV7-3 and TRBJ1-6, with 8 bases that match TRBD1. The CDR3 consists of 14 residues. Unmatched junction bases numbered 5, after V lost 5 bases and J lost 8 bases. Germline CDR1 is SGHTA and CDR2 is FQGTGA. The CDR3 region is CASSRDRTDSPLHF. CDR3 DNA: TGTGCCAGCAGCCGGGACAGGACGGATTCACCCCTCCACTTT.

The chain uses TRBV28 and TRBJ1-4, with D possibly matching TRBD1 (5 bases). The CDR3 has 15 amino acids. V lost 3 bases, J lost 0 bases, and 8 bases lay in between. Per germline, CDR1 MDHEN and CDR2 SYDVKM. CDR3 bases: TGTGCCAGCAGTTTCGACAGCTCAACTAATGAAAAACTGTTTTTT. Translated: CASSFDSSTNEKLFF.

This sequence joins TRBV5-1 and TRBJ2-1; 14 nucleotides line up with TRBD2. The CDR3 is 18 amino acids. Germline CDR1 is SGHRS and CDR2 is YFSETQ. With 4 bases clipped from V and 0 bases from J, the junction kept 6 bases outside the gene matches. The CDR3 is CASSPGLAGDNSYNEQFF. DNA for the CDR3: TGCGCCAGCAGCCCGGGACTAGCGGGGGACAACTCCTACAATGAGCAGTTCTTC.

This clone was picked up a small number of times. The chain is built from TRBV6-5 and TRBJ1-6; D might be TRBD1 (6 bases). CDR1 is MNHEY, CDR2 SVGAGI, per germline. The germline V and J ends were trimmed by 2 bases and 7 bases, with 15 bases remaining between them. This CDR3 spans 16 amino acids. The CDR3 sequence: CASSYPRGAGNSPLHF. The DNA of the CDR3 is TGTGCCAGCAGTTACCCCCGGGGGGCCGGGAATTCACCCCTCCACTTT.

This clone was found a few times. This sequence joins TRBV27 and TRBJ1-2; D might be TRBD1 (6 bases). The germline gives CDR1 MNHEY, CDR2 SMNVEV (reference sequence). With 2 bases removed from V and 8 bases from J, the gap between germline ends came to 12 bases. This CDR3 region has 13 residues. The CDR3 sequence: CASSLRTGQGYTF. CDR3 coding DNA: TGTGCCAGCAGTTTAAGGACGGGACAAGGCTACACCTTC.

The chain has TRBV10-1 and TRBJ2-5; 8 nucleotides match TRBD1. V dropped 4 bases and J dropped 4; count of bases not matched to a gene: 5. CDR1 WNHNN and CDR2 SYGVQD come from the germline V gene (reference sequence). CDR3 length: 14 residues. The CDR3 sequence is CASSAQGALETQYF. The CDR3 DNA reads as TGCGCCAGCAGTGCCCAGGGGGCTTTAGAGACCCAGTACTTC.

This chain joins TRBV18 and TRBJ1-1; D is unclear. The CDR3 loop spans 13 amino acids. V was shortened by 2 bases and J by 6 bases, with 10 bases between the two germline ends. Per germline, CDR1 KGHSH and CDR2 LQKENI. The CDR3 sequence: CASSPGQVAEAFF. The CDR3 DNA sequence: TGTGCCAGCTCACCAGGGCAGGTCGCTGAAGCTTTCTTT. The whole variable domain, remainder taken from reference TRBV18 and TRBJ1-1, is NAGVMQNPRHLVRRRGQEARLRCSPMKGHSHVYWYRQLPEEGLKFMVYLQKENIIDESGMPKERFSAEFPKEGPSILRIQQVVRGDSAAYFCASSPGQVAEAFFGQGTRLTVV.

V usage is TRBV14 and J usage is TRBJ1-6, with D possibly matching TRBD1 (5 bases). There are 15 residues in the CDR3. CDR1 SGHDN and CDR2 FVKESK come from the germline V gene. V lost 4 bases, J lost 7 bases, and 14 bases lay in between. CDR3 loop: CASSPWQGRNSPLHF. DNA for the CDR3: TGTGCCAGCAGCCCTTGGCAGGGAAGAAATTCACCCCTCCACTTT. Combining the CDR3 with reference TRBV14 and TRBJ1-6 gives the whole variable domain EAGVTQFPSHSVIEKGQTVTLRCDPISGHDNLYWYRRVMGKEIKFLLHFVKESKQDESGMPNNRFLAERTGGTYSTLKVQPAELEDSGVYFCASSPWQGRNSPLHFGNGTRLTVT.

The chain recombines TRBV6-1 with TRBJ2-5; D may be TRBD1 (6 bases). Germline V lookup: CDR1 MNHNS, CDR2 SASEGT. The germline V and J ends were trimmed by 4 bases and 2 bases, with 23 bases remaining between them. This CDR3 contains 18 residues. CDR3 coding DNA: TGTGCCAGCAGTGGTCTTTCAACAGGGAGCGATTTACAAGAGACCCAGTACTTC. This sequence encodes CASSGLSTGSDLQETQYF.

This clone showed up just once. CDR3: CASSRAGSGGNTIYF. CDR3 DNA: TGTGCCAGCAGTCGGGCGGGATCGGGGGGAAACACCATATATTTT. This sequence joins TRBV25-1 and TRBJ1-3; no reliable D call. CDR3 length: 15 amino acids. Per the germline V gene, CDR1 is MGHDK and CDR2 is SYGVNS. Trimming left V 5 bases short and J 4 bases short, with 15 bases between.

The chain couples TRBV6-5 to TRBJ1-6, with unresolved D. In germline, CDR1 is MNHEY, CDR2 SVGAGI. Trimming pared 7 bases from V and 9 bases from J, leaving 19 bases between. The CDR3 totals 15 residues. The CDR3 region is CASNLGEGGSSPLHF. The CDR3 coding sequence is TGTGCCAGCAATCTAGGTGAAGGAGGATCTTCACCCCTCCACTTT.

This sequence joins TRBV4-2 and TRBJ1-2; D not resolved. This CDR3 spans 15 amino acids. Germline-derived CDR1 and CDR2 are LGHNA and YNFKEQ. Between the trimmed V and J ends, which lost 4 bases and 1 base, there was a span of 13 bases. The CDR3 loop reads CASSRRVEDNYGYTF. In nucleotides, the CDR3 is TGTGCCAGCAGCCGCAGAGTCGAGGATAACTATGGCTACACCTTC.

The count of this clone is one. V is TRBV2 and J is TRBJ1-2; 8 bases line up with TRBD1. The J segment lost 2 bases and the V segment lost 5 bases, leaving 1 base of the junction unmatched. The germline gives CDR1 SNHLY, CDR2 FYNNEI. The CDR3 has 13 residues. The CDR3 bases are TGTGCCAGCAGTAGACAGGGGAACTATGGCTACACCTTC. This encodes CASSRQGNYGYTF.